These 21 T cell receptor beta chains share one sample of origin, sequenced in a study of memory CD8 T cells in hepatitis C reinfection. Here immunoSEQ multiplex PCR was the method, and the copy in TCRdb shows in-frame clones only, minus some. The sample has tens of thousands of clones; approximately 90% are singletons. Noted time point: peak reinfection, 3 to 8 weeks after reinfection detection. TCR sequencing was done directly ex vivo on sorted cells, without expansion in vitro. Sequences were obtained from naive CD8+ T cells sorted from blood. These receptors all come from a young man with hepatitis C virus infection.

The chain carries TRBV5-4 and TRBJ1-1; maybe TRBD1 (5 bases). V lost 0 bases and J lost 1, with 7 bases in between. This CDR3 is 14 amino acids long. CDR1 is SGHNT, CDR2 YYREEE, per germline (reference sequence). The CDR3 region is CASSLATGNTEAFF. CDR3 in DNA: TGTGCCAGCAGCTTGGCCACAGGGAACACTGAAGCTTTCTTT. Combining the CDR3 with reference TRBV5-4 and TRBJ1-1 gives the whole variable domain ETGVTQSPTHLIKTRGQQVTLRCSSQSGHNTVSWYQQALGQGPQFIFQYYREEENGRGNFPPRFSGLQFPNYSSELNVNALELDDSALYLCASSLATGNTEAFFGQGTRLTVV.

The chain links TRBV27 to TRBJ2-1; 12 positions agree with TRBD2. This CDR3 is built from 16 residues. The ends lost 5 bases at V and 3 bases at J; junction bases unmatched: 5. Germline lookup yields CDR1 MNHEY and CDR2 SMNVEV (reference sequence). The CDR3 region is CASSPPSGGGYNEQFF. CDR3 DNA: TGTGCCAGCAGTCCTCCTAGCGGGGGGGGCTACAATGAGCAGTTCTTC.

The V gene is TRBV5-1, the J gene TRBJ1-1; D unresolved. The CDR3 extends over 14 amino acids. CDR1 and CDR2 from the germline V gene are SGHRS and YFSETQ. The V end was cut by 0 bases, the J end by 2 bases, with 8 bases between. Here the CDR3 DNA reads TGCGCCAGCAGCTTGGCCGGGGATAACACTGAAGCTTTCTTT. This translates into CASSLAGDNTEAFF.

A remark on this clone: Germline is not matched at one junction end, which may reflect a read error. The V call is TRBV9, the J call TRBJ2-3, with TRBD2 matching over 7 bases. Germline V gives CDR1 SGDLS, CDR2 YYNGEE. This CDR3 has 17 residues. The CDR3 region has the DNA TGTGCCAGCAGCGTAGCTGGAGGCCAGCAGGCGGGAGATGCGCAGTATTTT. Protein: CASSVAGGQQAGDAQYF.

The chain combines TRBV11-2 with TRBJ2-7, with 9 bases that match TRBD1. From germline, CDR1 is SGHAT and CDR2 FQNNGV. The CDR3 runs to 19 residues. With V trimmed by 5 bases and J by 4 bases, 21 bases remained unmatched. The CDR3 nucleotides read TGTGCCAGCAGCGCCTCCCGGACAGGGGTGGGAAGAGAAAGGTACGAGCAGTACTTC. This translates into CASSASRTGVGRERYEQYF.

This chain links TRBV7-6 with TRBJ2-1; D call uncertain. Trimming removed 3 bases from V and 5 bases from J, with 14 bases in between. The CDR3 spans 15 residues. The germline V gene has CDR1 SGHVS and CDR2 FNYEAQ. Here the CDR3 reads CASSLAPPYHNEQFF. The CDR3 bases are TGTGCCAGCAGCTTGGCCCCTCCATACCACAATGAGCAGTTCTTC.

The chain joins TRBV11-2 to TRBJ2-7; D unclear. CDR1 is SGHAT and CDR2 is FQNNGV in the germline V gene. The CDR3 runs 13 residues. Trimming took 0 bases from V and 2 from J, leaving 5 bases between them. The CDR3 coding sequence is TGTGCCAGCAGCTTAGAACTGCCCTACGAGCAGTACTTC. Translation gives CASSLELPYEQYF.

The chain employs TRBV10-3 and TRBJ1-1, with D uncertain. V was shortened by 6 bases and J by 4 bases, with 6 bases between the two germline ends. This CDR3 has 11 residues. The germline CDR1 and CDR2 sequences are ENHRY and SYGVKD. The chain's CDR3 is CAIRVSTEAFF. DNA for the CDR3: TGTGCCATCAGAGTTAGCACTGAAGCTTTCTTT.

The rearrangement joins TRBV29-1 to TRBJ1-2; TRBD1 aligns across 7 bases. The CDR3 length is 14 residues. The germline gives CDR1 SQVTM, CDR2 ANQGSEA. V was clipped by 6 bases and J by 7 bases; unmatched bases: 14. The CDR3 DNA reads TGCAGCGTGACGACAGGGCCGATGACAAGTGGCTACACCTTC. Translating gives CSVTTGPMTSGYTF.

The CDR3 DNA is TGTGCCAGCAGCGTTTTGGACAGCACCTATGGCTACACCTTC. It codes for CASSVLDSTYGYTF. J is TRBJ1-2 and V is TRBV7-6; possible D gene TRBD1, 6 bases. There are 14 residues in the CDR3. Trimming removed 5 bases from V and 4 bases from J, with 14 bases in between. The germline V gene has CDR1 SGHVS and CDR2 FNYEAQ. The full variable domain, in which reference TRBV7-6 and TRBJ1-2 provide the parts outside the CDR3, is GAGVSQSPRYKVTKRGQDVALRCDPISGHVSLYWYRQALGQGPEFLTYFNYEAQQDKSGLPNDRFSAERPEGSISTLTIQRTEQRDSAMYRCASSVLDSTYGYTFGSGTRLTVV.

The chain recombines TRBV28 with TRBJ2-1, with TRBD2 as a possible D gene (5 bases). The CDR3 covers 15 residues. The germline CDR1 and CDR2 sequences are MDHEN and SYDVKM. The ends were cut back, 5 bases at V and 6 bases at J, with 17 bases in the middle. This CDR3 is CASSPEGNQGNEQFF. The CDR3 nucleotides read TGTGCCAGCAGTCCCGAGGGTAACCAAGGCAATGAGCAGTTCTTC.

The J gene is TRBJ2-7, the V gene TRBV2, with 7 bases identical to TRBD1. Germline CDR1 is SNHLY and CDR2 is FYNNEI. After removal of 6 bases from V and 0 bases from J, the junction contained 8 bases not matched to a gene. The CDR3 is made up of 15 amino acids. The CDR3: CASSSGTESSYEQYV. CDR3 bases: TGTGCCAGCAGCTCCGGGACAGAGAGCTCCTACGAGCAGTACGTC.

The chain uses TRBV4-1 and TRBJ2-7; 9 bases align to TRBD1. The CDR3 totals 14 residues. V dropped 3 bases and J dropped 4; count of bases not matched to a gene: 4. Germline values: CDR1 MGHRA, CDR2 YSYEKL. The DNA for the CDR3 is TGCGCCAGCAGCCACCCGGGACAGGGTTACGAGCAGTACTTC. Protein: CASSHPGQGYEQYF.

This clone was found once. This chain joins TRBV11-2 and TRBJ2-7; 7 bases agree with TRBD2. The CDR3 consists of 16 residues. The germline V gene encodes CDR1 SGHAT and CDR2 FQNNGV. J lost 4 bases, V lost 3 bases, and 12 bases had no gene match. The CDR3 DNA sequence: TGTGCCAGCAGCTTGGAGGCCCCGGGACTATCATACGAGCAGTACTTC. Its translation: CASSLEAPGLSYEQYF.

The chain couples TRBV11-2 to TRBJ1-2, with D unclear. The CDR3 length is 18 residues. The germline V and J ends were trimmed by 0 bases and 8 bases, with 25 bases remaining between them. CDR1 and CDR2 (germline): SGHAT, FQNNGV. The CDR3 is CASSLDVGMTQEHQGYTF. The CDR3 DNA reads TGTGCCAGCAGCTTAGACGTCGGGATGACCCAGGAGCATCAGGGCTACACCTTC.

V usage is TRBV19 and J usage is TRBJ1-1, with D perhaps TRBD1 (5 bases). The CDR3 is 14 amino acids. V lost 10 bases, J lost 5 bases, and 20 bases lay in between. The germline V gene has CDR1 LNHDA and CDR2 SQIVND (reference sequence). CDR3 loop: CATQRAGLRTEAFF. The CDR3 region has the DNA TGTGCCACTCAAAGAGCGGGGCTGAGGACTGAAGCTTTCTTT.

The J gene is TRBJ2-3, the V gene TRBV5-1; 8 nucleotides line up with TRBD2. Unmatched junction bases numbered 11, after V lost 0 bases and J lost 5 bases. The V gene's germline CDR1 is SGHRS and CDR2 YFSETQ. The CDR3 has 17 residues. CDR3 nucleotides: TGCGCCAGCAGCTTGGGACTGGCATCGGGAGGGGGAGATACGCAGTATTTT. Translating gives CASSLGLASGGGDTQYF.

This chain uses TRBV19 with TRBJ1-1; D is perhaps TRBD1 (6 bases). CDR3 length: 14 amino acids. Deletions cut 1 base from V and 1 base from J, with 7 bases between. Germline lookup yields CDR1 LNHDA and CDR2 SQIVND (reference sequence). The CDR3 is CASSIGTENTEAFF. For the CDR3, the DNA is TGTGCCAGTAGTATAGGGACAGAGAACACTGAAGCTTTCTTT.

This chain links TRBV6-5 with TRBJ2-4, with D uncertain. The germline V and J ends were trimmed by 3 bases and 5 bases, with 8 bases remaining between them. This CDR3 spans 13 amino acids. The V gene's germline CDR1 is MNHEY and CDR2 SVGAGI. CDR3 bases: TGTGCCAGCAGTTATTTAAGAGAAAACATTCAGTACTTC. As protein: CASSYLRENIQYF.

The chain combines TRBV1 with TRBJ1-5; no check of the table's D call, TRBD1, against the DNA was made. TRBV1 is given as a pseudogene. This CDR3 spans 17 amino acids. The CDR3 protein is CTSSQGRGQGKCQPQHF. As DNA, the CDR3 is TGCACCAGCAGCCAAGGGCGGGGACAGGGCAAGTGTCAGCCCCAGCATTTT.

The chain is built from TRBV28 and TRBJ1-4; tentative D call: TRBD1 (6 bases). CDR1 and CDR2 (germline): MDHEN, SYDVKM. The CDR3 loop spans 14 amino acids. V lost 6 bases, J lost 5 bases, and 13 bases lay in between. Here the CDR3 DNA reads TGTGCCAGCAGCTTCTCAGGGGAAAATGAAAAACTGTTTTTT. It translates to CASSFSGENEKLFF.